This T cell receptor (beta chain) was documented in a study of blood T cell repertoires in COVID-19 (TCRdb year 2020). With respect to the entire study: Samples from collaborators originated in the United States, Italy and Spain and spanned both the acute and convalescent phases of COVID-19. HLA class I and class II types, where available, came from metadata supplied by the sample provider rather than from assay-based typing. Sample metadata almost always included a de-identified subject ID, COVID-19 status, age in years and sex. The material from the prospective study consisted of cDNA or gDNA derived from T cells, B-cell-depleted T cells, or PBMCs. The repertoires were made available in a free public database intended to serve as a resource for research on the immune response to SARS-CoV-2. Deeply sampled blood TCRbeta repertoires from subjects exposed to, actively infected with, or recovered from COVID-19 were included in the dataset. Samples came from the ongoing ImmuneRACE study (first 160 participants) plus 1,254 subjects from 6 global collaborators. Overall study outcomes, separate from this receptor: The quantity of clinical and demographic metadata differed by source and by participant and was supplied without curation.

Each collaborating institution followed its own protocols to collect whole blood in K2EDTA tubes. For TCRbeta analysis, collaborator samples were shipped as frozen whole blood, as isolated PBMCs, or as DNA extracted from either sample type. In the case of this clone: Its antigen target is currently unknown. Per-base quality was not reported, and no clone a single base away is much larger than it.

The germline V gene sets CDR1 to SQVTM and CDR2 to ANQGSEA. Including cysteine and phenylalanine, the CDR3 has 12 amino acids. Here the CDR3 DNA is all that survives: 36 bases in frame from base 1. V has 7 bases trimmed and J has 1 base trimmed; junction bases matching no gene number 0. TCRbeta CDR3 regions were amplified from genomic DNA using the immunoSEQ Assay, a bias-controlled multiplex PCR. Turning to the authors' computational methods: Nucleated cell counts per sample were estimated from amplification of reference gene primers within the assay. To quantify the absolute abundance of each unique TCRbeta CDR3 rearrangement, sequence reads were collapsed and filtered. For each sample, productive Simpson clonality was calculated by taking the square root of Simpson's diversity index across productive rearrangements. Held by TCRdb, this immuneACCESS table contains in-frame sequences only and omits some clones. Under half of the omission traces to an unresolved V gene where checked; the cause of the rest is unknown. V, J and clone size are those of that table, while D and trimming were read from the DNA. The sample table contains approximately 170,000 clones; only one count was recorded for roughly four fifths of them. The ten largest account for roughly 2% of the sample.

This sequence originates from an elderly woman with acute or convalescent COVID-19. The sequencing input was peripheral blood. The chain joins TRBV29-1 to TRBJ2-3, with TRBD2 identical over 9 junction bases. The DNA sequence is TGCAGCGGGACTAGCGGCACAGATACGCAGTATTTT. Translated, it gives CSGTSGTDTQYF.